This TCR beta chain is from a study of regulatory and conventional T cells in RAG deficiency. Regulatory T cells were sorted from blood as CD4+ CD25-high CD127-low cells. CDR1 is LNHDA and CDR2 is SQIVND in the germline V gene (reference sequence). The CDR3 covers 14 residues. Between the trimmed V and J ends, which lost 0 bases and 4 bases, there was a span of 10 bases. Data came from immunoSEQ multiplex PCR; TCRdb stores just in-frame clones and leaves some out. The sample carries 9,500 to 15,000 clones, approximately 95% recorded once. The same specimen was also included in a second study, on regulatory T cells. From that second work: Amplification used 52 TRBV primers and 13 TRBJ primers.

This clonotype was obtained from a human donor in good health. V usage is TRBV19 and J usage is TRBJ2-7; the D is unclear. Specimen: CD127- CD25+ CD4+ Tregs sorted from blood. The DNA for the CDR3 is TGTGCCAGTAGTATAGAAGGCACTACATACGAGCAGTACTTC. Its translation is CASSIEGTTYEQYF.